A selection of T cell receptor beta chains follows, all from one sample in a study of blood T cell repertoires in COVID-19. Sequenced by immunoSEQ multiplex PCR; TCRdb stores in-frame clones only, minus some. The table has 150,000 to 200,000 clones, roughly 80% seen once. The specimen was PBMCs or T cells enriched from blood (not recorded which). Receptors were obtained from a woman between 50 and 59 years old who had recovered from COVID-19. The CDR3 runs from the conserved cysteine through the conserved F or W. D genes are given only for firm matches. Rows may omit the clone size; those that give it use once, few, many or a size class.

v_gene	j_gene	d_gene	abundance	CDR3aa	CDR3nt
TRBV11-3	TRBJ2-1	NA	NA	CASSLAPSNEQFF	TGTGCCAGCAGCTTAGCCCCTAGCAATGAGCAGTTCTTC
TRBV19	TRBJ1-5	TRBD1	NA	CASSKYGQQGKDQPQHF	TGTGCCAGTAGCAAATATGGGCAACAGGGGAAGGATCAGCCCCAGCATTTT
TRBV7-9	TRBJ2-3	TRBD1	NA	CASSPGDSTTDTQYF	TGTGCCAGCAGCCCAGGGGACAGTACCACAGATACGCAGTATTTT
TRBV18	TRBJ2-3	TRBD2	once	CASSPGLAGETQYF	TGTGCCAGCTCACCGGGACTAGCGGGAGAGACGCAGTATTTT
TRBV7-9	TRBJ2-1	NA	NA	CASSLRERLGNNEQFF	TGTGCCAGCAGCTTAAGGGAGCGGCTCGGTAACAATGAGCAGTTCTTC
TRBV7-9	TRBJ2-5	TRBD2	once	CASSFQLAGEETQYF	TGTGCCAGCAGCTTCCAACTAGCGGGGGAGGAGACCCAGTACTTC
TRBV23-1	TRBJ1-1	NA	NA	CASPLIRESFTEAFF	TGCGCCAGCCCACTAATCAGGGAATCGTTCACTGAAGCTTTCTTT
TRBV18	TRBJ2-7	NA	NA	CASSPPSGAYEQYF	TGTGCCAGCTCACCGCCCAGCGGAGCCTACGAGCAGTACTTC
TRBV5-1	TRBJ2-5	NA	NA	CANSRQGDWEVETQYF	TGCGCCAACAGCCGACAGGGAGACTGGGAGGTTGAGACCCAGTACTTC
TRBV19	TRBJ2-7	TRBD2	few	CASSRTAGGLSNYEQYF	TGTGCCAGTAGCCGAACAGCGGGAGGACTTTCCAACTACGAGCAGTACTTC
TRBV2	TRBJ2-7	NA	few	CASSEAGEQYF	TGTGCCAGCAGTGAGGCGGGTGAGCAGTACTTC
TRBV10-3	TRBJ2-5	NA	once	CAISDGRETQYF	TGTGCCATCAGTGATGGGAGGGAGACCCAGTACTTC
TRBV2	TRBJ2-1	TRBD2	NA	CASSEGLAGYNEQFF	TGTGCCAGCAGTGAAGGACTAGCGGGTTACAATGAGCAGTTCTTC
TRBV7-2	TRBJ1-4	NA	once	CASSFGQSYEKLFF	TGTGCCAGCAGCTTTGGCCAGTCCTATGAAAAACTGTTTTTT
TRBV7-2	TRBJ2-3	NA	NA	CASSQGGRSTDTQYF	TGTGCCAGCAGCCAAGGGGGAAGAAGCACAGATACGCAGTATTTT
TRBV29-1	TRBJ1-1	NA	NA	CSATRQGGLTEAFF	TGCAGCGCCACCCGGCAGGGTGGGCTCACTGAAGCTTTCTTT
TRBV7-8	TRBJ1-1	TRBD1	NA	CASSSRVTGGRRNTEAFF	TGTGCCAGCAGCTCGAGAGTGACAGGGGGCAGAAGGAACACTGAAGCTTTCTTT
TRBV3-1/TRBV3-2	TRBJ2-1	TRBD2	NA	CASSRVAGAVDEQFF	TGTGCCAGCAGCCGTGTTGCGGGAGCTGTCGATGAGCAGTTCTTC
TRBV28	TRBJ2-3	NA	NA	CASSLMAVDTQYF	TGTGCCAGCAGTTTAATGGCGGTAGATACGCAGTATTTT
TRBV28	TRBJ1-1	TRBD1	NA	CASRWTGANTEAFF	TGTGCCAGCAGGTGGACAGGGGCGAACACTGAAGCTTTCTTT
TRBV28	TRBJ1-1	TRBD1	once	CASSSTFGTGNVEAFF	TGTGCCAGCAGCTCCACTTTCGGGACAGGGAATGTTGAAGCTTTCTTT
TRBV7-6	TRBJ1-3	TRBD1	NA	CASSAGQGTSGNTIYF	TGTGCCAGCAGCGCCGGACAGGGGACGAGCGGAAACACCATATATTTT
TRBV7-9	TRBJ2-5	NA	NA	CASSLGGDETQYF	TGTGCCAGCAGCTTAGGGGGAGATGAGACCCAGTACTTC